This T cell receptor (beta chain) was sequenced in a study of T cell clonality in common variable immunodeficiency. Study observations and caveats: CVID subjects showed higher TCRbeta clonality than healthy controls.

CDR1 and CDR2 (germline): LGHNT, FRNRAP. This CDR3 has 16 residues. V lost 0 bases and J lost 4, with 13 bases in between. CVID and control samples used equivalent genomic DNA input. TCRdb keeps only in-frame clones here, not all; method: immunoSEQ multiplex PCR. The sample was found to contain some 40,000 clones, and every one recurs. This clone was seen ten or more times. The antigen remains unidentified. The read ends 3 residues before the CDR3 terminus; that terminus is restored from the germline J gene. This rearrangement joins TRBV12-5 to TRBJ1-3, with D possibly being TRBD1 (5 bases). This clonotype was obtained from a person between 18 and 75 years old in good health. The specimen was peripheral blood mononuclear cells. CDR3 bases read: TGTGCTAGTGGTTTGGTAGCCCCGGGGGGGGGAAACACC. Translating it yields CASGLVAPGGGNT. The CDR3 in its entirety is CASGLVAPGGGNTIYF.